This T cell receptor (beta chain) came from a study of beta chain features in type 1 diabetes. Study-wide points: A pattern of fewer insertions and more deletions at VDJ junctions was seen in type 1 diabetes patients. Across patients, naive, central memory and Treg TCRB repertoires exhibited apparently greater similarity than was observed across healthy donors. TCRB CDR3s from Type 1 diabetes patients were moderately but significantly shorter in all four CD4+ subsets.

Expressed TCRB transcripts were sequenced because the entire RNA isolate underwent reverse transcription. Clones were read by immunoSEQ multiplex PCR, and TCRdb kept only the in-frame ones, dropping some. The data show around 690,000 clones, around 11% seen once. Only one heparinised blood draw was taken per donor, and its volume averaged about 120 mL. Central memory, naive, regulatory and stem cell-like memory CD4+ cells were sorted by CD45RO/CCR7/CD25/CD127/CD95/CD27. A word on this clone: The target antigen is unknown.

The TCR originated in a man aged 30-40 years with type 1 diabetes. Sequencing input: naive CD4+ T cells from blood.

The CDR3 loop is CASSYGSNQPQHF. Written as DNA, the CDR3 is TGTGCCAGTTCATATGGGAGCAATCAGCCCCAGCATTTT. V is TRBV7-6 and J is TRBJ1-5; D is ambiguous. CDR1 is SGHVS, CDR2 FNYEAQ, per germline. V lost 9 bases and J lost 1, with 10 bases in between. This CDR3 comprises 13 residues.